This T cell receptor (beta chain) was found in a study of blood T cells in healthy people across ages. This clonotype was found a few times. What it binds is unknown. CDR3 length: 14 residues. Germline V CDR1 and CDR2: DFQATT, SNEGSKA (reference sequence). V was pared by 4 bases and J by 1 base, with 3 bases of the junction left unmatched. A second PCR of roughly 7 to 11 cycles used a sample-barcoded 5' primer and a J-beta primer mix. Tagging of each cDNA molecule was performed by a template-switch adaptor with 12 random nucleotides. Every individual sample yielded 2.5 million or more paired-end reads (each containing CDR3). TCRdb processed the 5' RACE reads anew with MiXCR; each CDR3 protein has one entry. The table shows some 1.5 million distinct CDR3 sequences, with roughly 27% occurring only once. Study-level points and caveats: Estimates of total diversity, which came from one million sequenced T cells, were considered to be underestimates.

Sample: blood. This sequence originates from a woman in her twenties or thirties in good health. V and J are TRBV20-1 and TRBJ2-5; 10 nucleotides match TRBD2. The CDR3 DNA follows: TGCAGTGCTACAATAGCGGGGGGCCAAGAGACCCAGTACTTC. Translating gives CSATIAGGQETQYF.